Listed below are T cell receptor beta chains from one sample, sequenced in a study of OX40 agonist ivuxolimab in advanced cancers. Clones were read by immunoSEQ multiplex PCR, and TCRdb kept only the in-frame ones, dropping some. The data show tens of thousands of clones, roughly 87% seen once. Sequencing used CD4+ or CD8+ T cells sorted from blood, obtained in a trial of the OX40 agonist ivuxolimab. These receptors were collected from an adult with an advanced solid tumor such as melanoma, head and neck, liver or kidney cancer. CDR3s include the opening cysteine and the closing phenylalanine or tryptophan. A D gene is named only where the DNA matches it firmly. The listing skips clone size in some rows; elsewhere it reads once, few, many or a size class.

TGTGCCAGTAGTATACGGAGGGATGGGGCCAACGTCCTGACTTTC	CASSIRRDGANVLTF	TRBJ2-6	-	-	TRBV19
TGTGCCAGCAGCTCAGGGGGCGCTGGAAACACCATATATTTT	CASSSGGAGNTIYF	TRBJ1-3	-	TRBD1	TRBV27
TGTGCCAGCAGCCGGAGACAGGGAGGCTATGGCTACACCTTC	CASSRRQGGYGYTF	TRBJ1-2	-	TRBD1	TRBV14
TGCAGCGGACGTGGACAGGCGGAAGGGGAGCAGTTCTTC	CSGRGQAEGEQFF	TRBJ2-1	-	TRBD1	TRBV29-1
TGTGCCAGCAGTGATTCGGGGGGCGGGAACACTGAAGCTTTCTTT	CASSDSGGGNTEAFF	TRBJ1-1	once	-	TRBV2
TGCAGCGTTGAAGATCAAAGTGGGAATTGGTACGAGCAGTACTTC	CSVEDQSGNWYEQYF	TRBJ2-7	-	-	TRBV29-1
TGTGCCAGCAGCTCAGGACAGGGGCCCGAGCAGTACTTC	CASSSGQGPEQYF	TRBJ2-7	few	TRBD1	TRBV7-3
TGTGCCAGCAGTTATCCCCCCTATTACGAGCAGTACTTC	CASSYPPYYEQYF	TRBJ2-7	-	-	TRBV6-5
TGTGCCAGCAGTTTCCAGGAGAACACTGAAGCTTTCTTT	CASSFQENTEAFF	TRBJ1-1	-	-	TRBV27
TGTGCCAGCTCACCCCGAGCGTGGTGGGAGCAGTACTTC	CASSPRAWWEQYF	TRBJ2-5	-	-	TRBV18
TGCGCCAGCAGCTCGGACTCGTATACGCAGTATTTT	CASSSDSYTQYF	TRBJ2-3	-	-	TRBV5-1
TGTGCCAGCAGCTCCCCCGGGACAGGGGTTAGGGAGCAGTACTTC	CASSSPGTGVREQYF	TRBJ2-5	once	TRBD1	TRBV7-9
TGTGCCAGCAGTGGGGGACTAGCGGGGCGCACAGATACGCAGTATTTT	CASSGGLAGRTDTQYF	TRBJ2-3	-	TRBD2	TRBV9
TGTGCCAGTATAGCCAGGGGGAGCAATCAGCCCCAGCATTTT	CASIARGSNQPQHF	TRBJ1-5	-	TRBD1	TRBV19
TGCGCCAGCAGCCAACTCCTGGCGGGGGGGGGTCGCTCTGGAAACACCATATATTTT	CASSQLLAGGGRSGNTIYF	TRBJ1-3	-	-	TRBV4-1
TGTGCCAGCAGCTTATTCCAGGGCACCCAAGATACGCAGTATTTT	CASSLFQGTQDTQYF	TRBJ2-3	-	-	TRBV7-6
TGTGCCAGCAGAACAGACGGGGGAGTGGAAAAACTGTTTTTT	CASRTDGGVEKLFF	TRBJ1-4	-	-	TRBV28
TGTGCCAGCACAGAGACTGGAAACACCATATATTTT	CASTETGNTIYF	TRBJ1-3	-	-	TRBV28
TGTGCCAGCAGCTTGGAGGCCTTGGGCTATGGCTACACCTTC	CASSLEALGYGYTF	TRBJ1-2	-	-	TRBV5-6
TGTGCCAGCAGCCCACCCACACCGGTGGGGAATGAAAAACTGTTTTTT	CASSPPTPVGNEKLFF	TRBJ1-4	once	-	TRBV28
TGTGCCAGCAGGACGACTAGCGGTAGCACAGATACGCAGTATTTT	CASRTTSGSTDTQYF	TRBJ2-3	-	TRBD2	TRBV2
TGTGCCAGCAGTTTATCTGGACTAGCGGGAGCCGAGCAGTACTTC	CASSLSGLAGAEQYF	TRBJ2-7	-	TRBD2	TRBV28
TGTGCCAGCAGTTACTCTTCCGGGACTAGCGGGAGAGGGCAGTTCTTC	CASSYSSGTSGRGQFF	TRBJ2-1	-	TRBD2	TRBV6-5
TGTGCCAGCAGCGATCAACAGGGGCGCGGCACTGAAGCTTTCTTT	CASSDQQGRGTEAFF	TRBJ1-1	few	TRBD1	TRBV28
TGTGCCAGCAGTGAACTAGCGTCGAACACCGGGGAGCTGTTTTTT	CASSELASNTGELFF	TRBJ2-2	once	-	TRBV2
TGTGCCAGCAGCCATATTTCTAAGGGGACAGGGCCGAACACTGAAGCTTTCTTT	CASSHISKGTGPNTEAFF	TRBJ1-1	-	TRBD1	TRBV14
TGTGCCAGCAGCCGACAGGCCGGGACTAGCGGGAATAATGAGCAGTTCTTC	CASSRQAGTSGNNEQFF	TRBJ2-1	-	TRBD2	TRBV11-1
TGTGCCAGTACCCCTGGACAGGCACCCCTGAAACAGGGATATAGCAATCAGCCCCAGCATTTT	CASTPGQAPLKQGYSNQPQHF	TRBJ1-5	-	TRBD1	TRBV27
TGTGCCAGCAGCCGACTAGCGGGAGCTGACAATGAGCAGTTCTTC	CASSRLAGADNEQFF	TRBJ2-1	-	TRBD2	TRBV5-4
TGTGCCAGCAGCGTAACGGGACAGGGAAACACAGATACGCAGTATTTT	CASSVTGQGNTDTQYF	TRBJ2-3	-	TRBD1	TRBV9
TGTGCCAGCAGCGTAGGCGGAGCGGACCCCTACGAGCAGTACTTC	CASSVGGADPYEQYF	TRBJ2-7	-	-	TRBV9